Sequencing of this TCR beta chain was carried out in a study of cytotoxic CD8 clonotypes in ibrutinib-treated CLL. On the study more broadly: Responses: around 24 partial, 2 complete; after median around 70 months, about 15 stayed remitted, around 12 progressed. There were, on average, nearly 260,000 productive templates and around 94,000 productive rearrangements per sample. Response sampling occurred after a median approximately 12 months of treatment (range 6 to 36). Study-level points and caveats: Clonality was higher at baseline than in age-matched healthy donors and tracked circulating CD8+ T-cell counts.

V dropped 3 bases and J dropped 15; count of bases not matched to a gene: 4. Germline assignment: CDR1 SGHRS and CDR2 YFSETQ. This CDR3 has 11 residues. TCRdb's table, derived via immunoSEQ multiplex PCR, lists solely in-frame clones and lacks some. The repertoire holds about 140,000 clones, with around 93% as singletons. Note on this clone: The antigen is not known.

The sequence was obtained from a human donor with chronic lymphocytic leukemia. The input for sequencing was PBMCs, taken after 12 months of ibrutinib treatment. This sequence joins TRBV5-1 and TRBJ1-4; 8 bases agree with TRBD1. CDR3 loop: CASSSDREVFF. In DNA, the CDR3 is TGCGCCAGCAGCTCGGACAGGGAAGTGTTTTTT.